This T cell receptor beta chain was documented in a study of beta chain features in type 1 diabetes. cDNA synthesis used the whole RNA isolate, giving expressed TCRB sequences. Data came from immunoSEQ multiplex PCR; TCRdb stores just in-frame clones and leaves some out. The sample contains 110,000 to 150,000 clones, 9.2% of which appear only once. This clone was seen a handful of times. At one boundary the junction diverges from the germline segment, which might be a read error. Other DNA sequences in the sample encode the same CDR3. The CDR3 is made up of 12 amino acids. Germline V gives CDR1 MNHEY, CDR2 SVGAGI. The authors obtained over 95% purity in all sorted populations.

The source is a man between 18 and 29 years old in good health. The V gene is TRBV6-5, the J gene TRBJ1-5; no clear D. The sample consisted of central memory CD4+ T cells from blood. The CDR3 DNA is TGTGCCATCAGTGAGTCTGGTCAGCCCCAGCATTTT. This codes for CAISESGQPQHF.